The 27 T cell receptor beta chains given below trace back to one sample, sequenced in a study of OX40 agonist ivuxolimab in advanced cancers. TCRdb keeps only in-frame clones here, not all; method: immunoSEQ multiplex PCR. The sample has roughly 5,200 clones; around 62% are singletons. Sequencing was performed on CD4+ or CD8+ T cells sorted from blood, taken in a trial of the OX40 agonist ivuxolimab. All receptors derive from an adult with an advanced solid tumor such as melanoma, head and neck, liver or kidney cancer.

This chain links TRBV28 with TRBJ1-1; D not resolved. CDR1 and CDR2 (germline): MDHEN, SYDVKM. The length of the CDR3 is 13 residues. Trimming stripped 7 bases from V and 5 bases from J, with 14 bases between. This CDR3 reads CASTPGTGTEAFF. The CDR3 nucleotides read TGTGCCAGCACCCCGGGAACGGGGACTGAAGCTTTCTTT.

CDR3 bases: TGCGCCAGCAGCTCGGAACTACTGCGGGGTGGGGAGACCCAGTACTTC. Translated: CASSSELLRGGETQYF. The chain is built from TRBV5-1 and TRBJ2-5; D might be TRBD2 (6 bases). CDR3 size: 16 residues. V was trimmed by 3 bases and J by 5 bases, leaving 20 bases between them. Per the germline V gene, CDR1 is SGHRS and CDR2 is YFSETQ.

The V gene is TRBV10-3, the J gene TRBJ1-6; maybe TRBD1 (5 bases). Germline CDR1 and CDR2: ENHRY and SYGVKD. V was clipped by 0 bases and J by 8 bases, with 11 bases between them. The CDR3 has 15 amino acids. CDR3 sequence: CAISESSMGDSPLHF. DNA for the CDR3: TGTGCCATCAGTGAGTCGTCGATGGGGGATTCACCCCTCCACTTT.

In this sample, this clone turned up once. This chain joins TRBV15 and TRBJ2-5, with 9 bases identical to TRBD1. The CDR3 length is 13 residues. The J segment lost 5 bases and the V segment lost 6 bases, leaving 4 bases of the junction unmatched. Germline V CDR1 and CDR2: LNHNV, YYDKDF (reference sequence). The CDR3 region has the DNA TGTGCCACCAGGAGGACAGGGGTTGAGACCCAGTACTTC. This codes for CATRRTGVETQYF.

The CDR3 sequence: CSVEKGSTGDTQYF. The CDR3 nucleotides read TGCAGCGTTGAAAAGGGCTCCACGGGTGATACGCAGTATTTT. The chain employs TRBV29-1 and TRBJ2-3; D is uncertain. Germline V CDR1 and CDR2: SQVTM, ANQGSEA. The CDR3 totals 14 residues. V was clipped by 2 bases and J by 6 bases, with 15 bases between them.

The chain uses TRBV5-1 and TRBJ2-1; D is ambiguous. Germline V gives CDR1 SGHRS, CDR2 YFSETQ. The CDR3 contains 14 residues. The ends were cut back, 0 bases at V and 3 bases at J, with 7 bases in the middle. Written as DNA, the CDR3 is TGCGCCAGCAGCTTGGATGCAGACTACAATGAGCAGTTCTTC. As protein: CASSLDADYNEQFF. Looking up the rest from reference TRBV5-1 and TRBJ2-1 gives the full variable domain: KAGVTQTPRYLIKTRGQQVTLSCSPISGHRSVSWYQQTPGQGLQFLFEYFSETQRNKGNFPGRFSGRQFSNSRSEMNVSTLELGDSALYLCASSLDADYNEQFFGPGTRLTVL.

This clone appeared a few times. The chain combines TRBV5-4 with TRBJ2-3, with 9 nucleotides matching TRBD2. The V gene's germline CDR1 is SGHNT and CDR2 YYREEE (reference sequence). The CDR3 is made up of 15 amino acids. V lost 2 bases to trimming and J lost 3 bases; unmatched junction nucleotides: 4. The CDR3 region has the DNA TGTGCCAGCAGCTTCTTTAGCGGGAGTACAGATACGCAGTATTTT. Translation gives CASSFFSGSTDTQYF.

V gene TRBV5-1 combines with J gene TRBJ2-1; D unclear. The CDR3 consists of 14 residues. Looked up from germline, CDR1 is SGHRS and CDR2 is YFSETQ. V was cut by 2 bases and J by 7 bases, with 13 bases left in between. CDR3 bases: TGCGCCAGCAGCTTACTCCCATCTCTTAATGAGCAGTTCTTC. Translation: CASSLLPSLNEQFF.

This clone is deemed large. The chain has TRBV10-2 and TRBJ2-3; D possibly corresponds to TRBD2 (6 bases). The CDR3 spans 16 residues. The V end was cut by 2 bases, the J end by 0 bases, with 12 bases between. Germline V gene lookup returns CDR1 WSHSY and CDR2 SAAADI. In DNA, the CDR3 is TGCGCCAGCAGTGAGCCGGTCAGCGGGAGCACAGATACGCAGTATTTT. Encoded protein: CASSEPVSGSTDTQYF.

This rearrangement joins TRBV30 to TRBJ2-2; D uncertain. The CDR3 covers 13 residues. V lost 2 bases to trimming and J lost 5 bases, with 9 bases between them. Germline CDR1 reads GTSNPN; CDR2 reads SVGIG (reference sequence). The CDR3 loop reads CAWSFEDTGELFF. The CDR3 DNA follows: TGTGCCTGGAGTTTTGAGGATACCGGGGAGCTGTTTTTT.

By share, this clone counts as medium-sized. The CDR3 sequence: CASSIDYVSYNEQFF. The CDR3 bases are TGTGCCAGTAGTATAGATTACGTCTCCTACAATGAGCAGTTCTTC. J is TRBJ2-1 and V is TRBV19; no reliable D call. V dropped 0 bases and J dropped 0 bases, with 6 bases sitting between them. The CDR3 consists of 15 residues. CDR1 is LNHDA, CDR2 SQIVND, per germline (reference sequence). Complete variable domain (other parts from reference TRBV19 and TRBJ2-1): DGGITQSPKYLFRKEGQNVTLSCEQNLNHDAMYWYRQDPGQGLRLIYYSQIVNDFQKGDIAEGYSVSREKKESFPLTVTSAQKNPTAFYLCASSIDYVSYNEQFFGPGTRLTVL.

This chain joins TRBV28 and TRBJ2-7, with TRBD1 matching 7 bases. With V trimmed by 7 bases and J by 4 bases, 10 bases remained unmatched. This CDR3 has 14 amino acids. Germline assignment: CDR1 MDHEN and CDR2 SYDVKM. The CDR3 region is CASKPTGLGYEQYF. DNA for the CDR3: TGTGCCAGCAAGCCGACAGGGCTGGGGTACGAGCAGTACTTC.

This clone has more than one count but fewer than ten. The V call is TRBV4-1, the J call TRBJ2-7, with 11 bases lining up with TRBD1. The junction had 7 bases not matched to a gene; V was cut back by 4 bases and J by 5 bases. There are 15 residues in the CDR3. Germline V lookup: CDR1 MGHRA, CDR2 YSYEKL. The CDR3 nucleotides are TGCGCCAGCAGCCGAGGGACAGGGGGAACGGACGAGCAGTACTTC. Translation gives CASSRGTGGTDEQYF.

The chain employs TRBV6-1 and TRBJ1-5, with 9 positions matching TRBD1. This CDR3 is built from 16 residues. The germline CDR1 and CDR2 sequences are MNHNS and SASEGT. Unmatched junction bases numbered 7, after V lost 1 base and J lost 6 bases. For the CDR3, the DNA is TGTGCCAGCAGTGAAGATAGGACAGGGGCAGGTCAGCCCCAGCATTTT. Residues: CASSEDRTGAGQPQHF.

The V and J genes are TRBV27 and TRBJ2-2; tentative D call: TRBD1 (6 bases). The V gene lost 7 bases and the J gene lost 4 bases, with 10 bases spanning the gap. The CDR3 sequence is 13 residues long. Germline values: CDR1 MNHEY, CDR2 SMNVEV (reference sequence). CDR3 protein: CASTGQRTGELFF. The CDR3 DNA sequence: TGTGCCAGCACCGGACAGCGCACCGGGGAGCTGTTTTTT.

This chain uses TRBV27 with TRBJ1-2, with D maybe TRBD1 (5 bases). The CDR3 covers 14 residues. V lost 6 bases and J 0 bases, leaving 11 bases between the germline ends. The germline gives CDR1 MNHEY, CDR2 SMNVEV (reference sequence). CDR3 DNA sequence: TGTGCCAGCAGAGGCAGACAGTCTAACTATGGCTACACCTTC. Its translation: CASRGRQSNYGYTF.

This chain uses TRBV5-6 with TRBJ2-7; tentatively, D is TRBD2 (5 bases). Germline loops: CDR1 SGHDT, CDR2 YYEEEE. V lost 2 bases, J lost 5 bases, and 17 bases lay in between. The CDR3 extends over 15 amino acids. The CDR3: CASSFGVGAFDEQYF. CDR3 in DNA: TGTGCCAGCAGCTTCGGGGTGGGAGCTTTCGACGAGCAGTACTTC.

In its sample, this clone is medium-sized. The V and J genes are TRBV19 and TRBJ1-5; TRBD1 might be the D (5 bases). From germline, CDR1 is LNHDA and CDR2 SQIVND (reference sequence). V was trimmed by 7 bases and J by 3 bases, leaving 13 bases between them. The CDR3 runs to 14 residues. CDR3 amino acids: CASTNGAANQPQHF. CDR3 sequence (DNA): TGTGCCAGTACCAACGGGGCGGCCAATCAGCCCCAGCATTTT.

This clone was seen a handful of times. V usage is TRBV7-3 and J usage is TRBJ2-1; D may match TRBD1 or TRBD2 (5 bases each). Germline CDR1 and CDR2: SGHTA and FQGTGA. The CDR3 has 15 amino acids. V was pared by 4 bases and J by 6 bases, with 16 bases between. CDR3 protein: CASSSSNGGVNEQFF. The DNA for the CDR3 is TGTGCCAGCAGCTCTAGCAATGGGGGTGTCAATGAGCAGTTCTTC.

As concerns this clone: The same CDR3 also results from other DNA sequences found in this sample. The CDR3, as DNA: TGTGCCAGCAGCTTTACTAGCGGGAGGTACGAGCAGTACTTC. Translated: CASSFTSGRYEQYF. The gene calls are TRBV7-2 and TRBJ2-7; the match to TRBD2 covers 12 bases. CDR1 and CDR2 (germline): SGHTA, FQGNSA. This CDR3 has 14 amino acids. Trimming cost V 3 bases and J 4 bases; bases outside gene matches: 1.

The chain uses TRBV28 and TRBJ2-3, with a possible D match to TRBD2 (6 bases). Germline values: CDR1 MDHEN, CDR2 SYDVKM. Trimming removed 8 bases from V and 3 bases from J, with 15 bases in between. CDR3 length: 14 residues. The CDR3 protein is CASRAGYGTDTQYF. The CDR3 region has the DNA TGTGCCAGCCGCGCGGGGTACGGTACAGATACGCAGTATTTT.

The chain uses TRBV6-1 and TRBJ2-3; 10 nucleotides match TRBD2. The germline gives CDR1 MNHNS, CDR2 SASEGT. V lost 2 bases, J lost 4 bases, and 0 bases stayed unmatched. The CDR3 loop spans 14 amino acids. In DNA form, the CDR3 reads TGTGCCAGCAGTGAACTAGCGGGAGCAGATACGCAGTATTTT. Translation gives CASSELAGADTQYF.

J is TRBJ2-4 and V is TRBV2, with 8 nucleotides matching TRBD1. Germline CDR1 is SNHLY and CDR2 is FYNNEI. This CDR3 is built from 13 residues. V was pared by 6 bases and J by 7 bases, with 5 bases of the junction left unmatched. CDR3 amino acids: CASSSYRGNIQYF. DNA for the CDR3: TGTGCCAGCAGCTCGTACAGGGGGAACATTCAGTACTTC.

This CDR3 is CAISDITGAGNTIYF. The CDR3, as DNA: TGTGCCATCAGTGACATTACAGGGGCCGGAAACACCATATATTTT. The chain joins TRBV10-3 to TRBJ1-3; the match to TRBD1 covers 7 bases. V was pared by 3 bases and J by 4 bases, with 6 bases of the junction left unmatched. Germline V gene data show CDR1 as ENHRY and CDR2 as SYGVKD. The CDR3 sequence is 15 residues long.

The chain employs TRBV11-2 and TRBJ2-1; no firm D call. Trimming left V 1 base short and J 5 bases short, with 12 bases between. CDR1 and CDR2 (germline): SGHAT, FQNNGV. This CDR3 spans 15 amino acids. The CDR3 DNA sequence: TGTGCCAGCAGCTTAGCGGTAGGTTTAAACAATGAGCAGTTCTTC. It specifies CASSLAVGLNNEQFF.

This clone was seen more than once but under ten times. The chain is built from TRBV6-5 and TRBJ1-2; D ambiguous. Germline values: CDR1 MNHEY, CDR2 SVGAGI. Trimming shortened V by 7 bases and J by 4 bases, and 19 bases separated the two germline ends. This CDR3 has 15 residues. This CDR3 reads CASKELDGSFYGYTF. In DNA, the CDR3 is TGTGCCAGCAAGGAATTGGACGGAAGTTTCTATGGCTACACCTTC.

Regarding this clone: A much larger clone lies a single base off, so this may be a read error. V is TRBV21-1 and J is TRBJ2-7; the D call in the table, TRBD1, was not verified against the DNA. TRBV21-1 is shown as a pseudogene. The CDR3 length is 16 residues. This chain's CDR3 is CAGSKEAVRDRERQYF. Written as DNA, the CDR3 is TGTGCCGGCAGCAAAGAGGCCGTCCGGGACAGGGAGAGGCAGTACTTC.